These 30 T cell receptor beta chains share one sample of origin, sequenced in a study of T cell responses to AZD1222 COVID-19 vaccine. TCRdb's table, derived via immunoSEQ multiplex PCR, lists solely in-frame clones and lacks some. The table includes 130,000 to 150,000 clones, roughly 90% detected once. Sample: peripheral blood, taken on day 0 of AZD1222 vaccination. The receptors stem from an adult in good health.

This clone came up once. This chain links TRBV30 with TRBJ1-2; TRBD1 matches 7 bases. V dropped 1 base and J dropped 4; count of bases not matched to a gene: 3. Per the germline V gene, CDR1 is GTSNPN and CDR2 is SVGIG (reference sequence). The CDR3 has 13 amino acids. DNA of the CDR3: TGTGCCTGGAGTGGACAGGGAGGCTATGGCTACACCTTC. Its protein product is CAWSGQGGYGYTF.

V usage is TRBV10-3 and J usage is TRBJ1-2; maybe TRBD1 (6 bases). Germline loops: CDR1 ENHRY, CDR2 SYGVKD. The CDR3 is made up of 13 amino acids. V gave up 6 bases and J gave up 7 bases, with 15 bases separating them. The CDR3 here is CAISIGGGIGYTF. CDR3 nucleotide sequence: TGTGCCATCAGCATAGGGGGGGGAATTGGCTACACCTTC.

This chain uses TRBV6-6 with TRBJ2-1; D might be TRBD2 (6 bases). Trimming stripped 6 bases from V and 0 bases from J, with 9 bases between. The CDR3 sequence is 14 residues long. Germline V CDR1 and CDR2: MNHNY, SVGAGI (reference sequence). CDR3 nucleotide sequence: TGTGCCAGCAGAGGAGGGAGCTCCTACAATGAGCAGTTCTTC. Translation gives CASRGGSSYNEQFF.

This clone was observed once. The V and J genes are TRBV27 and TRBJ2-7, with 12 bases fitting TRBD2. Germline CDR1 and CDR2: MNHEY and SMNVEV (reference sequence). The CDR3 covers 17 residues. The V segment lost 6 bases and the J segment 0 bases; nucleotides outside the gene matches: 9. CDR3 DNA sequence: TGTGCCAGCAGGCTAGCGGGGGGGTCCCTATACTCCTACGAGCAGTACTTC. It yields the protein CASRLAGGSLYSYEQYF.

The rearrangement uses TRBV24-1 and TRBJ2-5; D is possibly TRBD2 (5 bases). CDR3 length: 14 amino acids. The V end lost 5 bases, the J end lost 1 base, and 10 bases lay between the germline ends. The germline CDR1 and CDR2 sequences are KGHDR and SFDVKD. CDR3 coding DNA: TGTGCCACCAGTGGTCGCGGGCCCCAAGAGACCCAGTACTTC. This encodes CATSGRGPQETQYF.

The J gene is TRBJ2-2, the V gene TRBV5-1, with 11 positions matching TRBD2. The CDR3 sequence is 16 residues long. J lost 2 bases, V lost 4 bases, and 4 bases had no gene match. Germline lookup yields CDR1 SGHRS and CDR2 YFSETQ. CDR3 DNA sequence: TGCGCCAGCAGCAAGGGACTAGCGGAAAACACCGGGGAGCTGTTTTTT. It specifies CASSKGLAENTGELFF.

The chain joins TRBV7-8 to TRBJ2-7; D uncertain. The V and J ends lost 5 bases and 4 bases respectively, with 6 bases between them. Looked up from germline, CDR1 is SGHVS and CDR2 is FQNEAQ. The CDR3 consists of 11 residues. The CDR3 nucleotides read TGTGCCAGCAGCCCACGTTACGAGCAGTACTTC. It yields the protein CASSPRYEQYF.

V and J are TRBV28 and TRBJ1-1; D not resolved. Germline CDR1 MDHEN, CDR2 SYDVKM. CDR3 length equals 13 residues. V was trimmed by 2 bases and J by 0 bases, leaving 4 bases between them. CDR3 loop: CASSLRVNTEAFF. CDR3 nucleotide sequence: TGTGCCAGCAGTTTAAGAGTGAACACTGAAGCTTTCTTT.

V and J are TRBV3-1 (or the pseudogene TRBV3-2) and TRBJ2-5; 11 positions agree with TRBD1. The CDR3 is 16 amino acids. Germline CDR1 reads LGHDT; CDR2 reads YNNKEL (reference sequence). With V trimmed by 1 base and J by 5 bases, 6 bases remained unmatched. In DNA form, the CDR3 reads TGTGCCAGCAGCCAAGGGCGGACAGGGGGCGGGGAGACCCAGTACTTC. This sequence encodes CASSQGRTGGGETQYF.

The chain joins TRBV2 to TRBJ1-5; the D is unclear. Germline loops: CDR1 SNHLY, CDR2 FYNNEI. The CDR3 spans 10 residues. The V end was cut by 3 bases, the J end by 10 bases, with 4 bases between. The CDR3 DNA follows: TGTGCCAGCAGTGAGAACCCCCAGCATTTT. Translation: CASSENPQHF.

The chain carries TRBV24-1 and TRBJ2-3, with 9 bases matching TRBD2. CDR1 is KGHDR and CDR2 is SFDVKD in the germline V gene. Trimming removed 3 bases from V and 0 bases from J; junction bases left unmatched: 3. The CDR3 runs 16 residues. The chain's CDR3 is CATSDRTSASTDTQYF. The DNA for the CDR3 is TGTGCCACCAGTGATCGGACTAGCGCGAGCACAGATACGCAGTATTTT.

This chain joins TRBV13 and TRBJ2-7; unclear D gene. V was clipped by 5 bases and J by 0 bases, with 14 bases between them. CDR1 is PRHDT, CDR2 FYEKMQ, per germline (reference sequence). The CDR3 runs 15 residues. CDR3 sequence reads: CASSPRSYRSYEQYF. In DNA, the CDR3 is TGTGCCAGCAGCCCCCGGAGCTATCGCTCCTACGAGCAGTACTTC.

This sequence joins TRBV7-2 and TRBJ2-2, with D tentatively TRBD2 (5 bases). The length of the CDR3 is 14 residues. V lost 5 bases and J lost 6, with 13 bases in between. Per germline, CDR1 SGHTA and CDR2 FQGNSA. The CDR3 region has the DNA TGTGCCAGCAGCCCCGACTATAAGGCCGGGGAGCTGTTTTTT. Residues: CASSPDYKAGELFF.

The genes are TRBV25-1 and TRBJ2-4, with D perhaps being TRBD1 or TRBD2 (5 bases each). CDR3 length: 13 amino acids. Trimming stripped 2 bases from V and 11 bases from J, with 13 bases between. CDR1 is MGHDK, CDR2 SYGVNS, per germline. This CDR3 is CASSEGYKGLQYF. The CDR3 DNA sequence: TGTGCCAGCAGTGAAGGCTATAAGGGACTTCAGTACTTC.

This rearrangement joins TRBV3-1 (or the pseudogene TRBV3-2) to TRBJ1-1, with D unclear. This CDR3 contains 15 residues. From germline, CDR1 is LGHDT and CDR2 YNNKEL (reference sequence). Trimming left V 4 bases short and J 2 bases short, with 14 bases between. The CDR3 reads CASSLHPGTNTEAFF. In nucleotides, the CDR3 is TGTGCCAGCAGCCTCCACCCAGGAACTAACACTGAAGCTTTCTTT.

This sequence joins TRBV28 and TRBJ2-1; D possibly uses TRBD1 or TRBD2 (6 bases each). Germline CDR1 is MDHEN and CDR2 is SYDVKM. CDR3 length: 19 amino acids. Trimming shortened V by 7 bases and J by 0 bases, and 25 bases separated the two germline ends. This chain's CDR3 is CASMTTAWGAGLSYNEQFF. CDR3 bases: TGTGCCAGCATGACTACCGCTTGGGGGGCAGGACTCTCCTACAATGAGCAGTTCTTC.

This clone was observed once. V usage is TRBV19 and J usage is TRBJ2-5, with 10 bases that match TRBD1. This CDR3 region has 14 residues. The V gene's germline CDR1 is LNHDA and CDR2 SQIVND (reference sequence). Trimming removed 8 bases from V and 2 bases from J; junction bases left unmatched: 5. CDR3 nucleotide sequence: TGTGCCAGTCGGGACAGGGGCTCACAAGAGACCCAGTACTTC. This sequence encodes CASRDRGSQETQYF.

This clone was seen many times. The chain couples TRBV10-1 to TRBJ2-1; the D call may be TRBD1 or TRBD2 (5 bases each). V was cut by 3 bases and J by 3 bases, with 12 bases left in between. Germline values: CDR1 WNHNN, CDR2 SYGVQD (reference sequence). The CDR3 totals 15 residues. DNA for the CDR3: TGCGCCAGCAGTGACTCGCTGGGGGACTACAATGAGCAGTTCTTC. Its protein is CASSDSLGDYNEQFF.

The sample holds one count of this clone. The V call is TRBV14, the J call TRBJ1-6; TRBD1 might be the D (5 bases). Trimming cost V 4 bases and J 10 bases, with 17 bases left between them. Per germline, CDR1 SGHDN and CDR2 FVKESK. The CDR3 totals 15 residues. CDR3 in DNA: TGTGCCAGCAGCCTTCAAATTGGGGGTACCTCACCCCTCCACTTT. It encodes CASSLQIGGTSPLHF.

The V call is TRBV12-5, the J call TRBJ1-5; D is perhaps TRBD1 (5 bases). Germline-derived CDR1 and CDR2 are LGHNT and FRNRAP. V dropped 1 base and J dropped 1 base, with 8 bases sitting between them. The CDR3 has 15 residues. For the CDR3, the DNA is TGTGCTAGTGGTTTGGGCCAGGGAAGCAATCAGCCCCAGCATTTT. Amino acid sequence: CASGLGQGSNQPQHF.

This chain links TRBV11-2 with TRBJ1-3; TRBD1 agrees at 9 bases. The CDR3 runs 16 residues. V gave up 2 bases and J gave up 4 bases; unmatched junction bases: 6. Germline CDR1 SGHAT, CDR2 FQNNGV. The CDR3 here is CASSLIRTGVGNTIYF. The CDR3 coding sequence is TGTGCCAGCAGCTTAATCCGGACAGGGGTAGGAAACACCATATATTTT. Drawing the rest from reference TRBV11-2 and TRBJ1-3, the complete variable domain is EAGVAQSPRYKIIEKRQSVAFWCNPISGHATLYWYQQILGQGPKLLIQFQNNGVVDDSQLPKDRFSAERLKGVDSTLKIQPAKLEDSAVYLCASSLIRTGVGNTIYFGEGSWLTVV.

CDR3: CASSEAGPRRGHNEQFF. The CDR3, as DNA: TGTGCCAGCAGCGAGGCCGGGCCGCGTCGGGGTCACAATGAGCAGTTCTTC. This rearrangement joins TRBV9 to TRBJ2-1; a possible D gene is TRBD2 (5 bases). The germline V gene has CDR1 SGDLS and CDR2 YYNGEE. CDR3 length: 17 amino acids. The V end lost 3 bases, the J end lost 5 bases, and 21 bases lay between the germline ends.

V is TRBV28 and J is TRBJ1-3, with TRBD1 matching 8 bases. From germline, CDR1 is MDHEN and CDR2 SYDVKM. The CDR3 totals 14 residues. V lost 7 bases and J lost 0; bases outside the gene matches: 2. CDR3 nucleotides: TGTGCCAGCACCGACAGGGGCTCTGGAAACACCATATATTTT. Translating it yields CASTDRGSGNTIYF.

The chain employs TRBV5-1 and TRBJ2-7; 16 bases are shared with TRBD2. The CDR3 has 18 amino acids. Trimming cost V 5 bases and J 4 bases; bases outside gene matches: 12. Germline CDR1 is SGHRS and CDR2 is YFSETQ. CDR3 nucleotide sequence: TGCGCCAGCAGACCGGGGACTAGCGGGGGGGCCAGTCCATACGAGCAGTACTTC. Translated: CASRPGTSGGASPYEQYF.

V is TRBV5-6 and J is TRBJ2-7; 9 bases map to TRBD1. The junction had 7 bases not matched to a gene; V was cut back by 4 bases and J by 5 bases. Per the germline V gene, CDR1 is SGHDT and CDR2 is YYEEEE. This CDR3 region has 14 residues. The CDR3 sequence is CASSAGTGFDEQYF. The CDR3 DNA reads as TGTGCCAGCAGCGCCGGGACAGGGTTTGACGAGCAGTACTTC.

This clone was seen a handful of times. V gene TRBV19 combines with J gene TRBJ1-2, with D tentatively TRBD1 (6 bases). V lost 7 bases and J lost 6, with 21 bases in between. The V gene's germline CDR1 is LNHDA and CDR2 SQIVND (reference sequence). CDR3 length equals 15 residues. CDR3 coding DNA: TGTGCCAGTAAAAACAGGGACGTTGGGAGGCATGGCTACACCTTC. It translates to CASKNRDVGRHGYTF. Full variable domain (rest looked up from reference TRBV19 and TRBJ1-2): DGGITQSPKYLFRKEGQNVTLSCEQNLNHDAMYWYRQDPGQGLRLIYYSQIVNDFQKGDIAEGYSVSREKKESFPLTVTSAQKNPTAFYLCASKNRDVGRHGYTFGSGTRLTVV.

The CDR3 DNA reads TGTGCCAGCAGCTCGGAGGGACAGGGAGGACAGCCCCAGCATTTT. Translation gives CASSSEGQGGQPQHF. The V call is TRBV7-8, the J call TRBJ1-5; TRBD1 aligns across 9 bases. From germline, CDR1 is SGHVS and CDR2 FQNEAQ. This CDR3 is built from 15 residues. Losses at the gene ends were 4 bases for V and 7 bases for J; bases not matched to a gene: 8.

V is TRBV12-3 or TRBV12-4 and J is TRBJ2-5; D is tentatively TRBD1 or TRBD2 (5 bases each). The CDR3 extends over 12 amino acids. V lost 6 bases, J lost 2 bases, and 7 bases lay in between. The CDR3 DNA sequence: TGTGCCAGCAGGAGGGGTCAAGAGACCCAGTACTTC. Protein sequence: CASRRGQETQYF.

This chain links TRBV30 with TRBJ1-1, with 11 bases aligning to TRBD1. After removal of 3 bases from V and 7 bases from J, the junction contained 4 bases not matched to a gene. The CDR3 has 13 residues. Germline CDR1 GTSNPN, CDR2 SVGIG (reference sequence). The DNA of the CDR3 is TGTGCCTGGAGGAGGGACAGGGGGAGTGAAGCTTTCTTT. It is translated as CAWRRDRGSEAFF. The full variable domain, completed using reference TRBV30 and TRBJ1-1, is SQTIHQWPATLVQPVGSPLSLECTVEGTSNPNLYWYRQAAGRGLQLLFYSVGIGQISSEVPQNLSASRPQDRQFILSSKKLLLSDSGFYLCAWRRDRGSEAFFGQGTRLTVV.

The gene calls are TRBV7-2 and TRBJ2-3, with unresolved D. CDR3 length: 16 amino acids. The germline gives CDR1 SGHTA, CDR2 FQGNSA. The V and J ends lost 0 bases and 1 base respectively, with 11 bases between them. The CDR3 spells CASSLAPPAGTDTQYF. CDR3 DNA sequence: TGTGCCAGCAGCTTAGCACCTCCCGCGGGCACAGATACGCAGTATTTT.